These T cell receptor beta chains were read from a single sample in a study of shared clonotypes between healthy human individuals. Here immunoSEQ multiplex PCR was the method, and the copy in TCRdb shows in-frame clones only, minus some. The sample yields under 750,000 clones, about two thirds seen once. The sequenced sample was memory CD4+ T cells sorted from blood. Receptors originate from a woman between 25 and 40 years old in good health. CDR3s include the opening cysteine and the closing phenylalanine or tryptophan. The D gene is left open where the match is weak. Rows may omit the clone size; those that give it use once, few, many or a size class.

size	D	V	J	DNA	CDR3
.	TRBD2	TRBV6-1	TRBJ2-3	TGTGCCAGTCTAGCGGACCCCACAGATACGCAGTATTTT	CASLADPTDTQYF
.	.	TRBV28	TRBJ2-3	TGTGCCAGCAGCTCTGGGCAGGGGACAGATACGCAGTATTTT	CASSSGQGTDTQYF
.	.	TRBV21-1	TRBJ2-7	TGTGCCAGCAGCATCGAACGGGGACAGGCTGGATCCTACGAGCAGTACTTC	CASSIERGQAGSYEQYF
few	TRBD1	TRBV9	TRBJ1-3	TGTGCCAGCAGCGCTAGGGACAGGATGTTCTCTGGAAACACCATATATTTT	CASSARDRMFSGNTIYF
.	.	TRBV19	TRBJ2-7	TGTGCCAGTAGTATAGGGTCGGACTGGGGCGAGCAGTACTTC	CASSIGSDWGEQYF
few	.	TRBV29-1	TRBJ2-5	TGCAGCGTTGAATCTAGCGATTACCAAGAGACCCAGTACTTC	CSVESSDYQETQYF
.	TRBD2	TRBV6-4	TRBJ2-1	TGTGCCAGCAGTGACTCGGGGACTACCAACAATGAGCAGTTCTTC	CASSDSGTTNNEQFF
.	.	TRBV11-1	TRBJ2-7	TGTGCCAGCAGCTTCGGACCAAGCACAATCGGATCCTACGAGCAGTACTTC	CASSFGPSTIGSYEQYF
.	.	TRBV5-1	TRBJ1-3	TGCGCCAGCAGCTTTGGCTCGGGGGGTAACACCATATATTTT	CASSFGSGGNTIYF
.	.	TRBV5-3	TRBJ1-2	TGTGCCAGAAGCAACGGAAGCGACTATGGCTACACCTTC	CARSNGSDYGYTF
.	TRBD2	TRBV2	TRBJ2-1	TGTGCCAGCAGCCCCAGATTAAGCGGGAGCTTCAACAATGAGCAGTTCTTC	CASSPRLSGSFNNEQFF
few	.	TRBV7-3	TRBJ2-1	TGTGCCAGCGGTACGGGATGGAAGACTGAGCAGTTCTTC	CASGTGWKTEQFF
.	TRBD1	TRBV9	TRBJ2-1	TGTGCCAGCGGGACAGGGGCCCAGGGTGAGCAGTTCTTC	CASGTGAQGEQFF
.	TRBD1	TRBV9	TRBJ2-1	TGTGCCAGCAGCGGAGGGACGAAGCGACAGGGCAGCTCCTACAATGAGCAGTTCTTC	CASSGGTKRQGSSYNEQFF
few	.	TRBV7-2	TRBJ2-6	TGTGCCAGCAGCTTGGGTTGGCGGACTGGGGCCAACGTCCTGACTTTC	CASSLGWRTGANVLTF
once	TRBD2	TRBV15	TRBJ2-1	TGTGCCACCAGCAGAGGGGGATCGGGAGGGATCAATGAGCAGTTCTTC	CATSRGGSGGINEQFF
many	.	TRBV30	TRBJ1-4	TGTGCCTGGAGTGTGGTTGGGGCAGGGGAAAAACTGTTTTTT	CAWSVVGAGEKLFF
.	.	TRBV27	TRBJ1-1	TGTGCCAGCAGTTCACTACAGGGCTACCCCAGGTCGGAAGCTTTCTTT	CASSSLQGYPRSEAFF
many	.	TRBV5-4	TRBJ2-3	TGTGCCAGCAGCTTGTGGTCTAGCTTCGGAGATACGCAGTATTTT	CASSLWSSFGDTQYF
.	TRBD2	TRBV18	TRBJ2-2	TGTGCCAGCTCACCGTTAGCGGGCCACACCGGGGAGCTGTTTTTT	CASSPLAGHTGELFF
.	.	TRBV30	TRBJ1-5	TGTGCCTGGAGTTTAAATAGCCCTAGTCAGCCCCAGCATTTT	CAWSLNSPSQPQHF
.	.	TRBV5-5	TRBJ2-3	TGTGCCAGCAGCTTGTGGATTAGCGCTGAAAGCACAGATACGCAGTATTTT	CASSLWISAESTDTQYF
.	TRBD1	TRBV28	TRBJ1-2	TGTGCCAGCAGTTGGGACAGGGACTATTATGGCTACACCTTC	CASSWDRDYYGYTF
.	TRBD1	TRBV7-9	TRBJ1-1	TGTGCCAGCAGCCCAGGGGGAGCGATTGAAGCTTTCTTT	CASSPGGAIEAFF
few	.	TRBV30	TRBJ1-5	TGTGCCTGGAGTTTAGGGGTGATACAGCCCCAGCATTTT	CAWSLGVIQPQHF
.	TRBD1	TRBV5-1	TRBJ2-7	TGCGCCAGCAGCTTGAGGACAGGCTACGAGCAGTACTTC	CASSLRTGYEQYF
.	.	TRBV25-1	TRBJ1-6	TGTGCCAGCAGTGACCGAGGGGCGAATTCACCCCTCCACTTT	CASSDRGANSPLHF
.	.	TRBV10-3	TRBJ1-3	TGTGCCATCAGTGAGTACGGGAGGGCAGTCGATGGAAACACCATATATTTT	CAISEYGRAVDGNTIYF
few	TRBD2	TRBV7-2	TRBJ2-1	TGTGCCAGCAGCGGGTGGGGCGGGAGCTCCTACAATGAGCAGTTCTTC	CASSGWGGSSYNEQFF
.	TRBD2	TRBV19	TRBJ2-1	TGTGCCAGTAAGCAACTAGCGGGAAGTATGGGCCAGTTCTTC	CASKQLAGSMGQFF
few	TRBD2	TRBV29-1	TRBJ2-2	TGCAGCGCCCGACTAGCGGGAGGGCTATTGTCCGGGGAGCTGTTTTTT	CSARLAGGLLSGELFF
.	TRBD1	TRBV10-3	TRBJ2-7	TGTGCCATCAGTAGGCGGGACAGGGCCTACGAGCAGTACTTC	CAISRRDRAYEQYF
.	TRBD1	TRBV11-2	TRBJ2-7	TGTGCCAGCACCCTTCTGGGACAGCCCTCCTACGAGCAGTACTTC	CASTLLGQPSYEQYF
.	.	TRBV7-9	TRBJ1-2	TGTGCCAGCAGCTCTACGGGACCGATGACTATGGGCTACACCTTC	CASSSTGPMTMGYTF
.	TRBD2	TRBV5-1	TRBJ2-3	TGCGCCAGCAGCTTCGACCGGGAGGAAGCAGATACGCAGTATTTT	CASSFDREEADTQYF
.	.	TRBV28	TRBJ1-2	TGTGCCAGCAGAGAGAGGACAGTGACCTATGGCTACACCTTC	CASRERTVTYGYTF
.	.	TRBV28	TRBJ1-5	TGTGCCAGCAAATCCCAAGGGCTTGGCGTAAATCAGCCCCAGCATTTT	CASKSQGLGVNQPQHF
.	.	TRBV5-1	TRBJ2-5	TGCGCCAGCAGCTTGGCGTCGGAGACCCAGTACTTC	CASSLASETQYF
.	TRBD2	TRBV6-5	TRBJ2-1	TGTGCCAGCAGGGGGACTAGCGGCGAGCAGTTCTTC	CASRGTSGEQFF
.	.	TRBV6-5	TRBJ1-2	TGTGCCAGCAGTGAGGGGAACTATGGCTACACCTTC	CASSEGNYGYTF
.	.	TRBV11-2	TRBJ2-2	TGTGCCAGCAGCCAGCAGGGATTCACCGGGGAGCTGTTTTTT	CASSQQGFTGELFF